Each of the 23 T cell receptor beta chains below was sequenced from the same sample in a study of T cell responses to AZD1222 COVID-19 vaccine. Generated by immunoSEQ multiplex PCR, the TCRdb table keeps only in-frame clones and is missing some. The data hold more than 30,000 clones, with approximately 90% observed a single time. Here the sequenced sample was peripheral blood, taken 28 days after the second AZD1222 dose. The source of these receptors is an adult who received the AZD1222 COVID-19 vaccine.

This sequence joins TRBV6-5 and TRBJ1-3, with D unresolved. The V gene's germline CDR1 is MNHEY and CDR2 SVGAGI. Trimming took off 5 bases at V and 0 bases at J, with 8 bases between the two ends. CDR3 length: 14 residues. CDR3 protein: CASSPQSSGNTIYF. In DNA form, the CDR3 reads TGTGCCAGCAGTCCCCAGAGCTCTGGAAACACCATATATTTT.

V gene TRBV6-5 combines with J gene TRBJ1-3; D gene uncertain. Germline V gives CDR1 MNHEY, CDR2 SVGAGI. V was shortened by 7 bases and J by 0 bases, with 13 bases between the two germline ends. There are 15 residues in the CDR3. The CDR3 reads CASKIAADSGNTIYF. The CDR3 nucleotides are TGTGCCAGCAAAATTGCCGCGGACTCTGGAAACACCATATATTTT.

This chain uses TRBV19 with TRBJ1-5, with D perhaps matching TRBD1 (5 bases). Trimming removed 5 bases from V and 7 bases from J, with 21 bases in between. In germline, CDR1 is LNHDA, CDR2 SQIVND (reference sequence). The CDR3 runs to 16 residues. The CDR3 region is CASSHRQSVNYQPQHF. The CDR3 bases are TGTGCCAGTAGTCATAGACAGTCAGTAAACTACCAGCCCCAGCATTTT.

The chain links TRBV7-9 to TRBJ1-1; possibly TRBD1 for D (6 bases). V was trimmed by 5 bases and J by 1 base, leaving 11 bases between them. The CDR3 spans 14 residues. Germline V CDR1 and CDR2: SEHNR, FQNEAQ (reference sequence). The CDR3 DNA follows: TGTGCCAGCAGCCCATGGACAGCGAACACTGAAGCTTTCTTT. It is translated as CASSPWTANTEAFF. The full variable domain, in which reference TRBV7-9 and TRBJ1-1 provide the parts outside the CDR3, is DTGVSQNPRHKITKRGQNVTFRCDPISEHNRLYWYRQTLGQGPEFLTYFQNEAQLEKSRLLSDRFSAERPKGSFSTLEIQRTEQGDSAMYLCASSPWTANTEAFFGQGTRLTVV.

The chain is built from TRBV29-1 and TRBJ2-7; TRBD2 might be the D (5 bases). V was pared by 4 bases and J by 5 bases, with 12 bases between. CDR1 and CDR2 (germline): SQVTM, ANQGSEA. The CDR3 is 12 residues long. Here the CDR3 DNA reads TGCAGCGTTGTGAGTGCCGGGAACGAGCAGTACTTC. Translated: CSVVSAGNEQYF.

The chain combines TRBV15 with TRBJ2-7; D possibly matches TRBD1 or TRBD2 (6 bases each). This CDR3 spans 15 amino acids. Trimming took off 1 base at V and 0 bases at J, with 10 bases between the two ends. Germline V CDR1 and CDR2: LNHNV, YYDKDF (reference sequence). CDR3 protein: CATSRGWGASYEQYF. Here the CDR3 DNA reads TGTGCCACCAGCAGAGGTTGGGGGGCCTCCTACGAGCAGTACTTC.

V gene TRBV18 combines with J gene TRBJ1-3; perhaps TRBD1 as D (5 bases). Germline V gene sequence: CDR1 KGHSH, CDR2 LQKENI. Trimming removed 3 bases at V and 0 bases at J, with 12 bases between. The CDR3 covers 16 residues. The CDR3 DNA reads TGTGCCAGCTCACCTTTCGAGGGGAACTCTGGAAACACCATATATTTT. Translating gives CASSPFEGNSGNTIYF.

CDR3 sequence reads: CASSLTSGGRETQYF. CDR3 DNA sequence: TGTGCCAGCAGTTTAACTAGCGGGGGGAGAGAGACCCAGTACTTC. The V gene is TRBV6-5, the J gene TRBJ2-5; 12 positions agree with TRBD2. Germline CDR1 reads MNHEY; CDR2 reads SVGAGI. V trimming: 4 bases; J trimming: 4 bases; junction bases outside the gene matches: 4. The CDR3 runs to 15 residues.

This clone has only one observation. The chain joins TRBV10-3 to TRBJ2-1, with 8 bases aligning to TRBD1. Germline loops: CDR1 ENHRY, CDR2 SYGVKD. V was pared by 0 bases and J by 11 bases, with 9 bases of the junction left unmatched. There are 15 residues in the CDR3. As DNA, the CDR3 is TGTGCCATCAGTGAGTCGACCGGACAGGGAAAGAAGCAGTTCTTC. This codes for CAISESTGQGKKQFF.

The rearrangement uses TRBV27 and TRBJ2-2, with D maybe TRBD2 (6 bases). CDR3 size: 13 residues. Germline V CDR1 and CDR2: MNHEY, SMNVEV (reference sequence). Trimming removed 2 bases at V and 5 bases at J, with 6 bases between. The CDR3 region has the DNA TGTGCCAGCAGTTTACGGGGGACCGGGGAGCTGTTTTTT. Translation gives CASSLRGTGELFF.

The rearrangement joins TRBV6-2 or TRBV6-3 to TRBJ2-1, with D perhaps TRBD2 (6 bases). This CDR3 has 17 amino acids. From germline, CDR1 is MNHEY and CDR2 SVGEGT. Trimming took 0 bases from V and 5 from J, leaving 17 bases between them. The CDR3 loop is CASSYSGWGVEDNEQFF. In DNA, the CDR3 is TGTGCCAGCAGTTACTCCGGTTGGGGGGTTGAGGACAATGAGCAGTTCTTC.

This clone appeared a single time. The V and J genes are TRBV18 and TRBJ2-3, with D possibly TRBD1 on 5 matching bases. The V end was cut by 4 bases, the J end by 5 bases, with 13 bases between. Germline CDR1 reads KGHSH; CDR2 reads LQKENI. The CDR3 is made up of 14 amino acids. As DNA, the CDR3 is TGTGCCAGCTCACGTTGGTCCAGGGTAGATACGCAGTATTTT. Protein: CASSRWSRVDTQYF.

The rearrangement joins TRBV7-9 to TRBJ1-2; D unclear. The V and J ends lost 1 base and 8 bases respectively, with 17 bases between them. The CDR3 totals 15 residues. CDR1 is SEHNR and CDR2 is FQNEAQ in the germline V gene (reference sequence). CDR3 DNA: TGTGCCAGCAGCTTAGAAGGGATGACTAGGCAGGGCTACACCTTC. Translation: CASSLEGMTRQGYTF. Full variable domain (remainder filled in from reference TRBV7-9 and TRBJ1-2): DTGVSQNPRHKITKRGQNVTFRCDPISEHNRLYWYRQTLGQGPEFLTYFQNEAQLEKSRLLSDRFSAERPKGSFSTLEIQRTEQGDSAMYLCASSLEGMTRQGYTFGSGTRLTVV.

The chain links TRBV3-1 (or the pseudogene TRBV3-2) to TRBJ2-7; D possibly corresponds to TRBD1 (5 bases). Germline V gene lookup returns CDR1 LGHDT and CDR2 YNNKEL (reference sequence). V lost 1 base, J lost 7 bases, and 8 bases lay in between. The CDR3 extends over 12 amino acids. The CDR3 region has the DNA TGTGCCAGCAGCCAAGTAAACAGGGAGCAGTACTTC. Translated, it gives CASSQVNREQYF.

This clone was detected once. The chain recombines TRBV6-2 or TRBV6-3 with TRBJ1-5; D is ambiguous. Germline assignment: CDR1 MNHEY and CDR2 SVGEGT. The CDR3 is 14 residues long. Trimming took off 5 bases at V and 11 bases at J, with 19 bases between the two ends. CDR3 DNA: TGTGCCAGCAGTAGATTCGACGGGCAACAAGCCCAGCATTTT. This translates into CASSRFDGQQAQHF.

The rearrangement joins TRBV3-1 (or the pseudogene TRBV3-2) to TRBJ2-3; D unclear. Germline assignment: CDR1 LGHDT and CDR2 YNNKEL (reference sequence). Trimming pared 5 bases from V and 3 bases from J, leaving 3 bases between. The CDR3 has 11 amino acids. CDR3 region: CASSSTDTQYF. The CDR3 DNA reads as TGTGCCAGCAGCTCTACAGATACGCAGTATTTT.

This clone was observed a handful of times. The rearrangement links TRBV9 to TRBJ2-1; D is uncertain. V lost 0 bases and J lost 14, with 15 bases in between. The CDR3 contains 13 residues. Per germline, CDR1 SGDLS and CDR2 YYNGEE. The CDR3 coding sequence is TGTGCCAGCAGCGTAGCTCCCGACCCCCCGGAGTTCTTC. It specifies CASSVAPDPPEFF.

The rearrangement joins TRBV28 to TRBJ2-2; D unclear. Trimming took off 10 bases at V and 1 base at J, with 22 bases between the two ends. The CDR3 contains 17 residues. CDR1 is MDHEN and CDR2 is SYDVKM in the germline V gene. In DNA, the CDR3 is TGTGCCACCCGACCAGACCACCTGAATTTGAACACCGGGGAGCTGTTTTTT. Translating it yields CATRPDHLNLNTGELFF.

CDR3 nucleotide sequence: TGTGCCAGCCGGGACAGGTTCTACGAGCAGTACTTC. It specifies CASRDRFYEQYF. The chain couples TRBV2 to TRBJ2-7; 8 bases are shared with TRBD1. V was clipped by 8 bases and J by 3 bases; unmatched bases: 3. Germline lookup yields CDR1 SNHLY and CDR2 FYNNEI. The length of the CDR3 is 12 residues.

V gene TRBV2 combines with J gene TRBJ1-1; D remains ambiguous. The germline V and J ends were trimmed by 4 bases and 5 bases, with 8 bases remaining between them. CDR1 and CDR2 from the germline V gene are SNHLY and FYNNEI. This CDR3 is 12 amino acids long. CDR3 DNA: TGTGCCAGCAGTGGGAGAGGTACTGAAGCTTTCTTT. This gives the protein CASSGRGTEAFF. The full variable domain, with the rest looked up from reference TRBV2 and TRBJ1-1, is EPEVTQTPSHQVTQMGQEVILRCVPISNHLYFYWYRQILGQKVEFLVSFYNNEISEKSEIFDDQFSVERPDGSNFTLKIRSTKLEDSAMYFCASSGRGTEAFFGQGTRLTVV.

The chain has TRBV5-1 and TRBJ1-2; D perhaps matches TRBD1 (6 bases). Germline loops: CDR1 SGHRS, CDR2 YFSETQ. The V gene lost 4 bases and the J gene lost 7 bases, with 29 bases spanning the gap. The CDR3 runs to 18 residues. The DNA of the CDR3 is TGCGCCAGCAGCCGCACCCCGGGACAACTCGATCCTCTCTGTGGCTACACCTTC. Its translation is CASSRTPGQLDPLCGYTF.

The gene calls are TRBV10-2 and TRBJ1-1, with no clear D. Trimming left V 0 bases short and J 1 base short, with 6 bases between. Germline CDR1 and CDR2: WSHSY and SAAADI. The length of the CDR3 is 14 residues. CDR3 in amino acids: CASSESERNTEAFF. The CDR3 region has the DNA TGCGCCAGCAGTGAGTCGGAAAGGAACACTGAAGCTTTCTTT.

J is TRBJ2-4 and V is TRBV18; TRBD2 is a possible D gene (5 bases). CDR1 and CDR2 from the germline V gene are KGHSH and LQKENI. Trimming took off 6 bases at V and 2 bases at J, with 14 bases between the two ends. The CDR3 contains 15 residues. For the CDR3, the DNA is TGTGCCAGCTCCCTACCGTCCGGGACCAAAAACATTCAGTACTTC. This sequence encodes CASSLPSGTKNIQYF.